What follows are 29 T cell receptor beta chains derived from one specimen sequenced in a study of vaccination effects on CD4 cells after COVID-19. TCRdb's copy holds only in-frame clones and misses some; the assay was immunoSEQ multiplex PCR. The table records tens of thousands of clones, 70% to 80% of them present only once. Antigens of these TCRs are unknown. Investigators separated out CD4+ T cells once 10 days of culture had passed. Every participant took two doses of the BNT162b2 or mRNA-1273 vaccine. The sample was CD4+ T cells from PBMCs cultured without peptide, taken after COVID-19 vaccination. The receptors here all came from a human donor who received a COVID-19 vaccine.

The CDR3 nucleotides read TGTGCCAGTAGTGAAGGGACTTCTGGGCACTATGGCTACACCTTC. Its translation is CASSEGTSGHYGYTF. The rearrangement uses TRBV19 and TRBJ1-2, with a tentative D call TRBD1 (5 bases). Looked up from germline, CDR1 is LNHDA and CDR2 is SQIVND (reference sequence). The CDR3 has 15 amino acids. The V end was cut by 5 bases, the J end by 3 bases, with 16 bases between.

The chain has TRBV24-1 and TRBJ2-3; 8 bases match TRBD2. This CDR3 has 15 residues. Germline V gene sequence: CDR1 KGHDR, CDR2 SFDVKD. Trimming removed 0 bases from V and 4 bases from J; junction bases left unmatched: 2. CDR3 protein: CATSDLAGGPDTQYF. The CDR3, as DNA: TGTGCCACCAGTGATTTGGCGGGGGGTCCAGATACGCAGTATTTT.

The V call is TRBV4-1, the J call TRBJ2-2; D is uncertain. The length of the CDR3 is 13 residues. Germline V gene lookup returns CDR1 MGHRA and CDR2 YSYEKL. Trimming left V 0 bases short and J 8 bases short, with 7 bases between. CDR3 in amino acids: CASSQDWGGELFF. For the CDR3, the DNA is TGCGCCAGCAGCCAAGATTGGGGAGGGGAGCTGTTTTTT.

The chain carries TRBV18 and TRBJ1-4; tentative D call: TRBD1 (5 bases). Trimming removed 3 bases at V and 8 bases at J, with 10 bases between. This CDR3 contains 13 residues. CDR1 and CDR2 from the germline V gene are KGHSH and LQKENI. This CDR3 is CASSPGRGEKLFF. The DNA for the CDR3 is TGTGCCAGCTCACCCGGTAGGGGAGAAAAACTGTTTTTT.

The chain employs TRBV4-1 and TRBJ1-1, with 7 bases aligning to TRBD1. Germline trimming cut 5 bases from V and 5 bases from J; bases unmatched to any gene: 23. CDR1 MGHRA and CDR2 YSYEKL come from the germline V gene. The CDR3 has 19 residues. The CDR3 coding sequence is TGCGCCAGCAGCAAACTACCGGGATCCAACAGGGGTGATGGGACTGAAGCTTTCTTT. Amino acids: CASSKLPGSNRGDGTEAFF.

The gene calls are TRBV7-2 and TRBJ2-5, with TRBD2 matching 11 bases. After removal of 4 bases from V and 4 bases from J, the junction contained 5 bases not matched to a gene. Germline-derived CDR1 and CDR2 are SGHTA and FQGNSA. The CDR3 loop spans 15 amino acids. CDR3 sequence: CASSSVAGGSETQYF. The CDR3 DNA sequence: TGTGCCAGCAGCTCTGTAGCGGGGGGGTCAGAGACCCAGTACTTC. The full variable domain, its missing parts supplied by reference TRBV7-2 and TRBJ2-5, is GAGVSQSPSNKVTEKGKDVELRCDPISGHTALYWYRQSLGQGLEFLIYFQGNSAPDKSGLPSDRFSAERTGGSVSTLTIQRTQQEDSAVYLCASSSVAGGSETQYFGPGTRLLVL.

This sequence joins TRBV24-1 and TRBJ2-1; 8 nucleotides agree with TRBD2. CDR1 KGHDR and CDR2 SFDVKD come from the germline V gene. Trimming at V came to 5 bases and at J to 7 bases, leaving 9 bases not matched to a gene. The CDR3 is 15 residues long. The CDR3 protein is CATSVAGGLLNEQFF. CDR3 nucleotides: TGTGCCACCAGTGTGGCGGGGGGACTCCTAAATGAGCAGTTCTTC.

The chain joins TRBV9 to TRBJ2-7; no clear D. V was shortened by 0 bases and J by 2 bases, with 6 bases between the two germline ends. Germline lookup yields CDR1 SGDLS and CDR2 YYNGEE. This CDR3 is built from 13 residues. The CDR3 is CASSVGPTYEQYV. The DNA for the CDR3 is TGTGCCAGCAGCGTAGGCCCAACCTACGAGCAGTACGTC.

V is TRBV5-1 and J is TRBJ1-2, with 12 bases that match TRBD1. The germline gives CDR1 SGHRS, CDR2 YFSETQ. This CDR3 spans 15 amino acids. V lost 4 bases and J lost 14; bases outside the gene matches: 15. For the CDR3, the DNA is TGCGCCAGCAGCACCGGAACCGGGACAGGGGGCGTTACAACCTTC. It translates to CASSTGTGTGGVTTF.

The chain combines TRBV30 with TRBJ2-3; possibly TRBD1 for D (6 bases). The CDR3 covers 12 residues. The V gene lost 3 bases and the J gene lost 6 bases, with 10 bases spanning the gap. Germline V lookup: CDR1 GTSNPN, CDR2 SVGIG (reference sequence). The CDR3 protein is CAWSLQGDTQYF. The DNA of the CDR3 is TGTGCCTGGAGCCTACAGGGTGATACGCAGTATTTT.

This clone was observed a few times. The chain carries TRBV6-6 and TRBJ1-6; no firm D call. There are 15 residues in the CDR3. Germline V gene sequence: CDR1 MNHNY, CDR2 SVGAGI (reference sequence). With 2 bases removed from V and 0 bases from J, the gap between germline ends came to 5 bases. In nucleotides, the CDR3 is TGTGCCAGCAGTTACCCCAGCTCCTATAATTCACCCCTCCACTTT. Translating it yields CASSYPSSYNSPLHF.

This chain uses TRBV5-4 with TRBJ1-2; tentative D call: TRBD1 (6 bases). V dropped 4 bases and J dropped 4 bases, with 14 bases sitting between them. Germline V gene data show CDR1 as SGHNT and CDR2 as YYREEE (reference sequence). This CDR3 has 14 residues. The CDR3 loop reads CASSPEQGSYGYTF. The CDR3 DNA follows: TGTGCCAGCAGCCCCGAACAGGGATCCTATGGCTACACCTTC.

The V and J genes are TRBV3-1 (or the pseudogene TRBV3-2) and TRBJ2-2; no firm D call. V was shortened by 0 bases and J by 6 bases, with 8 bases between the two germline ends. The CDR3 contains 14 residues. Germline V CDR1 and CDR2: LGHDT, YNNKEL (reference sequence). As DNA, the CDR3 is TGTGCCAGCAGCCAAGATTACCGGCCCGGGGAGCTGTTTTTT. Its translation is CASSQDYRPGELFF.

The CDR3 reads CASSKQTGGDQPQHF. CDR3 coding DNA: TGTGCCAGCAGTAAACAGACAGGGGGGGATCAGCCCCAGCATTTT. The chain uses TRBV28 and TRBJ1-5; 9 bases line up with TRBD1. There are 15 residues in the CDR3. Germline CDR1 and CDR2: MDHEN and SYDVKM. The junction had 7 bases not matched to a gene; V was cut back by 5 bases and J by 5 bases.

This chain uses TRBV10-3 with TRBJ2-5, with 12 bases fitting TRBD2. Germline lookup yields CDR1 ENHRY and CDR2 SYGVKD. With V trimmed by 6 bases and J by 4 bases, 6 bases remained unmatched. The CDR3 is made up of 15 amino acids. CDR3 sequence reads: CAISSGLAGRETQYF. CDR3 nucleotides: TGTGCCATCAGCTCAGGACTAGCGGGGAGAGAGACCCAGTACTTC.

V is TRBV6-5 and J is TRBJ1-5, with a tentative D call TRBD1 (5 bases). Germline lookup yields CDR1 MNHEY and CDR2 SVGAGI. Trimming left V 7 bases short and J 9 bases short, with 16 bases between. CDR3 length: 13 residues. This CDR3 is CASTPVGGRPQHF. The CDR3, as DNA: TGTGCCAGCACCCCTGTGGGGGGAAGGCCCCAGCATTTT.

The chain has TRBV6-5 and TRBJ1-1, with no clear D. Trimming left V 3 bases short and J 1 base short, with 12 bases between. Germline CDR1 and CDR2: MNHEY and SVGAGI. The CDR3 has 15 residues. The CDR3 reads CASSYRGNPNTEAFF. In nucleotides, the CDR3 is TGTGCCAGCAGTTATCGAGGGAACCCGAACACTGAAGCTTTCTTT.

CDR3 protein: CASGPRNTEAFF. The CDR3 nucleotides are TGTGCCAGCGGACCCCGGAACACTGAAGCTTTCTTT. The chain links TRBV9 to TRBJ1-1; D is undetermined. V lost 7 bases, J lost 1 base, and 8 bases lay in between. Germline V gene data show CDR1 as SGDLS and CDR2 as YYNGEE. This CDR3 spans 12 amino acids.

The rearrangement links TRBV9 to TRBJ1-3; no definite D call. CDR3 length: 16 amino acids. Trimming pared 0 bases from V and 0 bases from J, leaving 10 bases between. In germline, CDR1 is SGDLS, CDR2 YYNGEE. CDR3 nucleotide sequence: TGTGCCAGCAGCGTAGGACAACACTTCTCTGGAAACACCATATATTTT. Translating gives CASSVGQHFSGNTIYF.

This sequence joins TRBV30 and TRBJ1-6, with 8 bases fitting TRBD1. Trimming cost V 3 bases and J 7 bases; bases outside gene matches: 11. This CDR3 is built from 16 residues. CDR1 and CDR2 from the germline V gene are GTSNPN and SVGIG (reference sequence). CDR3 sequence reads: CAWRGLQGAGNSPLHF. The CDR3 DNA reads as TGTGCCTGGAGGGGCCTCCAGGGGGCTGGGAATTCACCCCTCCACTTT. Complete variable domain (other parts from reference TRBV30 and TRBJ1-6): SQTIHQWPATLVQPVGSPLSLECTVEGTSNPNLYWYRQAAGRGLQLLFYSVGIGQISSEVPQNLSASRPQDRQFILSSKKLLLSDSGFYLCAWRGLQGAGNSPLHFGNGTRLTVT.

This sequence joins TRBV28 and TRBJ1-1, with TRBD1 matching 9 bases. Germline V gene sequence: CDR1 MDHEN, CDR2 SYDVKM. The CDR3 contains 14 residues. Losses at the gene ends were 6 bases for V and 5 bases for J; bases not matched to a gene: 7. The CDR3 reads CASSPGTGTTEAFF. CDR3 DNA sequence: TGTGCCAGCAGCCCTGGGACAGGGACGACTGAAGCTTTCTTT.

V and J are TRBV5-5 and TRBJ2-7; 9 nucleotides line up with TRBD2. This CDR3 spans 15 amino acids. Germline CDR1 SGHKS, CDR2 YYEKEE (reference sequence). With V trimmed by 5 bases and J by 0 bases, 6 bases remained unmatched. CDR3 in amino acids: CASSQAGGSSYEQYV. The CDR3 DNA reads TGTGCCAGCAGTCAAGCGGGGGGAAGCTCCTACGAGCAGTACGTC.

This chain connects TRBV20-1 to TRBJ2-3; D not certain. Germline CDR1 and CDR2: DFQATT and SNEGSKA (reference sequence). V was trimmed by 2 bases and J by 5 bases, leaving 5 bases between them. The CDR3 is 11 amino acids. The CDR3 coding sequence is TGCAGTGCTAGATCTAGAGATACGCAGTATTTT. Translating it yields CSARSRDTQYF.

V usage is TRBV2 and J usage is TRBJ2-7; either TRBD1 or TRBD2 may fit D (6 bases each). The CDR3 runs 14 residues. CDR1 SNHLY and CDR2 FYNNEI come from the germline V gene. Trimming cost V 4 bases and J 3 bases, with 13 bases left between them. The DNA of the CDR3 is TGTGCCAGCAGTGTTATGGAGGGGGGCTACGAGCAGTACGTC. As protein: CASSVMEGGYEQYV.

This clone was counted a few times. CDR3 amino acids: CASSPDRDWSGANVLTF. CDR3 nucleotides: TGCGCCAGCAGCCCGGACAGGGATTGGTCTGGGGCCAACGTCCTGACTTTC. The chain combines TRBV4-1 with TRBJ2-6; 8 bases are shared with TRBD1. Germline CDR1 MGHRA, CDR2 YSYEKL. V shed 4 bases and J 1 base; nucleotides not matched to a gene: 6. There are 17 residues in the CDR3.

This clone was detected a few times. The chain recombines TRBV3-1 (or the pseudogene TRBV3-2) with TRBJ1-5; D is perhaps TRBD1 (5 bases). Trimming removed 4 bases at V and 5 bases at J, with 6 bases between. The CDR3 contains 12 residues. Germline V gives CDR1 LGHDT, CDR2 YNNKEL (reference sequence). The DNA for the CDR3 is TGTGCCAGCAGCCTACAGGATCAGCCCCAGCATTTT. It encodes CASSLQDQPQHF.

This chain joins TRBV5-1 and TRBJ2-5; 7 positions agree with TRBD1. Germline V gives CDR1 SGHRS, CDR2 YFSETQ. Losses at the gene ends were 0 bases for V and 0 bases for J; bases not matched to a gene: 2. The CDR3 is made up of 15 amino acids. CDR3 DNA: TGCGCCAGCAGCTTGGCAACAGGGGACCAAGAGACCCAGTACTTC. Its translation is CASSLATGDQETQYF.

CDR3 in amino acids: CASNHGPPGTQYF. DNA of the CDR3: TGTGCCAGCAACCACGGGCCACCGGGAACCCAGTACTTC. The chain links TRBV6-5 to TRBJ2-5, with D maybe TRBD2 (5 bases). Germline V gene lookup returns CDR1 MNHEY and CDR2 SVGAGI. The CDR3 length is 13 residues. V was clipped by 7 bases and J by 8 bases, with 17 bases between them.

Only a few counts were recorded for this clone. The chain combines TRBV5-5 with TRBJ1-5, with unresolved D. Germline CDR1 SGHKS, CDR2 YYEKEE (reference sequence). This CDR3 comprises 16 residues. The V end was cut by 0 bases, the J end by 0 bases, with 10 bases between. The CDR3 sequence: CASSLEGSSSNQPQHF. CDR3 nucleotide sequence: TGTGCCAGCAGCTTGGAGGGCAGCTCTAGCAATCAGCCCCAGCATTTT.